This TCR beta chain was found in a study of T-cell reconstitution after alpha-beta-depleted transplantation in children. Unique molecular identifiers were built into the TCRbeta library. MiXCR was run by TCRdb on the PCR reads, yielding one entry per CDR3 protein. The data hold over 150,000 distinct CDR3 sequences, with around 10% observed a single time. Study outcomes and limitations: A year post-transplant, T-cell counts and diversity derived mostly from newly produced T cells.

This clonotype was observed many times. Its antigen is unknown. The CDR3 consists of 19 residues. In germline, CDR1 is SNHLY, CDR2 FYNNEI. V lost 6 bases to trimming and J lost 0 bases, with 21 bases between them. Here the sequenced sample was PBMCs, taken before TCRalphabeta/CD19-depleted stem cell transplant. V usage is TRBV2 and J usage is TRBJ1-6; D is perhaps TRBD1 (5 bases). The receptor was derived from a boy younger than 10 with acute myeloid leukemia, due to receive a stem cell transplant. The CDR3 DNA reads TGTGCCAGCAGCGGGACTTACCTGGCCTTCAGCTCCTATAATTCACCCCTCCACTTT. Translating it yields CASSGTYLAFSSYNSPLHF.